This T cell receptor (beta chain) comes out of a study of response to subunit inactivated influenza vaccine. Via MiXCR, TCRdb re-called the RT-PCR reads, giving one row per CDR3 protein. Among roughly 650,000 distinct CDR3 sequences listed, approximately 15% were seen once. Overall study results and limits: The authors suggested that few new T cells are recruited per seasonal influenza vaccination.

V was clipped by 2 bases and J by 4 bases; unmatched bases: 3. Germline lookup yields CDR1 SGHDT and CDR2 YYEEEE. This CDR3 region has 14 residues. This clonotype was seen a handful of times. Its target is not known. The receptor was isolated from a man aged 45-65 years who received an inactivated influenza vaccine. V usage is TRBV5-6 and J usage is TRBJ2-5; 9 nucleotides match TRBD1. The source was PBMCs from blood, collected roughly 13 days after vaccination. The CDR3 here is CASSFKTGGETQYF. CDR3 DNA: TGTGCCAGCAGCTTTAAGACAGGGGGAGAGACCCAGTACTTC.